The 5 T cell receptor beta chains reported below all come from one sample, sequenced in a study of shared T cell receptors in the human thymus listed by TCRdb under 2021. The library was obtained by the immunoSEQ multiplex PCR assay. This is the immuneACCESS table as TCRdb keeps it, with only in-frame sequences that have V and J called. A part of the clones is gone; compared with another copy, unresolved V genes explain less than half, and the rest is unexplained. Recorded for this sample are more than 550,000 clones; 80% to 90% of them occurred a single time. 0.0095% to 0.011% of the sample belongs to the ten largest clones. This sample was shared with a second study, whose subject was human thymus T cells.

Sequences were obtained from thymocytes. All receptors come from a girl less than two years old with a congenital heart defect. Donor details come from another sample of the same person, matched by shared clones.

This clone is a singleton in its sample. The rearrangement uses TRBV12-5 and TRBJ1-4; TRBD1 agrees at 7 bases. This CDR3 is built from 17 residues. The germline gives CDR1 LGHNT, CDR2 FRNRAP. V gave up 1 base and J gave up 5 bases; unmatched junction bases: 10. The CDR3 sequence: CASGLGSDRAVNEKLFF. CDR3 in DNA: TGTGCTAGTGGTTTGGGATCAGACAGGGCGGTGAATGAAAAACTGTTTTTT.

The chain has TRBV19 and TRBJ2-7; weak D call: TRBD2 (5 bases). This CDR3 is built from 14 residues. The germline gives CDR1 LNHDA, CDR2 SQIVND (reference sequence). Trimming left V 5 bases short and J 3 bases short, with 14 bases between. The CDR3 reads CASSSGIRDYEQYF. The CDR3 DNA follows: TGTGCCAGTAGTTCAGGAATACGGGACTACGAGCAGTACTTC.

This chain uses TRBV28 with TRBJ1-6, with 11 bases lining up with TRBD1. The CDR3 runs 18 residues. V was pared by 6 bases and J by 2 bases, with 9 bases of the junction left unmatched. Germline V CDR1 and CDR2: MDHEN, SYDVKM. The CDR3 spells CASSPEDRGRTYNSPLHF. The DNA for the CDR3 is TGTGCCAGCAGCCCCGAGGACAGGGGGCGGACCTATAATTCACCCCTCCACTTT.

The chain recombines TRBV2 with TRBJ2-1; 8 bases match TRBD1. Germline V CDR1 and CDR2: SNHLY, FYNNEI. V trimming: 4 bases; J trimming: 3 bases; junction bases outside the gene matches: 2. This CDR3 has 14 residues. The CDR3 loop reads CASSVDRGYNEQFF. The CDR3 DNA reads TGTGCCAGCAGTGTCGACAGGGGCTACAATGAGCAGTTCTTC.

The rearrangement joins TRBV20-1 to TRBJ2-1; tentative D call: TRBD1 (5 bases). Between the trimmed V and J ends, which lost 5 bases and 9 bases, there was a span of 8 bases. The CDR3 consists of 10 residues. CDR1 is DFQATT, CDR2 SNEGSKA, per germline (reference sequence). As DNA, the CDR3 is TGCAGTGCTTCGACAGTTGAGCAGTTCTTC. Translation gives CSASTVEQFF.